The 29 T cell receptor beta chains given below trace back to one sample, sequenced in a study of blood T cell repertoires in COVID-19. Clones were read by immunoSEQ multiplex PCR, and TCRdb kept only the in-frame ones, dropping some. The table has roughly 170,000 clones, approximately 87% seen once. The sequenced sample consisted of peripheral blood. The receptors here all came from a woman in her sixties or seventies with COVID-19, enrolled during active disease.

This clone has more than one count but fewer than ten. The CDR3 bases are TGTGCCAGCAGCTTAGCGCTGAGCTACGAGCAGTACTTC. Its translation: CASSLALSYEQYF. V is TRBV7-9 and J is TRBJ2-7, with D unresolved. This CDR3 comprises 13 residues. V shed 0 bases and J shed 3 bases, with 6 bases lying between them. Germline-derived CDR1 and CDR2 are SEHNR and FQNEAQ (reference sequence).

The rearrangement links TRBV28 to TRBJ1-1; 9 bases agree with TRBD1. From germline, CDR1 is MDHEN and CDR2 SYDVKM. This CDR3 has 16 amino acids. J lost 6 bases, V lost 7 bases, and 15 bases had no gene match. The CDR3 is CASNSPGQGGIPEAFF. CDR3 nucleotide sequence: TGTGCCAGCAATTCGCCGGGACAGGGAGGAATCCCTGAAGCTTTCTTT.

The chain is built from TRBV28 and TRBJ1-2; 9 bases are a match to TRBD1. Germline-derived CDR1 and CDR2 are MDHEN and SYDVKM. With 6 bases clipped from V and 8 bases from J, the junction kept 7 bases outside the gene matches. The CDR3 has 13 residues. The CDR3 reads CASSRDRVSGYTF. In DNA, the CDR3 is TGTGCCAGCAGCCGGGACAGGGTGAGCGGCTACACCTTC.

The rearrangement uses TRBV4-1 and TRBJ1-4; TRBD1 matches 7 bases. This CDR3 has 16 residues. CDR1 is MGHRA, CDR2 YSYEKL, per germline. J was trimmed by 0 bases and V by 1 base; bases with no gene match: 2. This CDR3 is CASSQGQGPTNEKLFF. DNA for the CDR3: TGCGCCAGCAGCCAAGGACAGGGTCCAACTAATGAAAAACTGTTTTTT.

The genes are TRBV5-1 and TRBJ1-2; D perhaps matches TRBD1 (5 bases). The germline gives CDR1 SGHRS, CDR2 YFSETQ. Trimming removed 0 bases from V and 2 bases from J, with 11 bases in between. CDR3 length: 15 residues. The DNA for the CDR3 is TGCGCCAGCAGCTTGGCCGAAGGGGTCAACTATGGCTACACCTTC. This translates into CASSLAEGVNYGYTF.

V is TRBV7-2 and J is TRBJ2-5; 10 nucleotides match TRBD1. The CDR3 runs to 17 residues. CDR1 is SGHTA and CDR2 is FQGNSA in the germline V gene. The V and J ends lost 6 bases and 2 bases, in that order; junction bases with no gene match: 12. This CDR3 is CASSPTGGSWVQETQYF. For the CDR3, the DNA is TGTGCCAGCAGTCCGACAGGGGGCTCGTGGGTTCAAGAGACCCAGTACTTC.

This rearrangement joins TRBV14 to TRBJ2-2; D gene uncertain. CDR1 and CDR2 (germline): SGHDN, FVKESK. V was cut by 6 bases and J by 6 bases, with 11 bases left in between. The CDR3 runs to 13 residues. CDR3: CASSFRRAGELFF. CDR3 nucleotides: TGTGCCAGCAGTTTCCGCCGGGCCGGGGAGCTGTTTTTT.

The rearrangement links TRBV21-1 to TRBJ1-4; TRBD1 was called by the table and not checked on the DNA. TRBV21-1 is assigned pseudogene status. The CDR3 is 16 amino acids. The CDR3 nucleotides are TGTGCCAGCAGCATACAACAAGGACAGTCTAATGAAAAACTGTTTTTT. Its protein product is CASSIQQGQSNEKLFF.

The CDR3 spells CASSVSQGAGGNQPQHF. In DNA form, the CDR3 reads TGTGCCAGCAGTGTCAGTCAGGGGGCCGGCGGCAATCAGCCCCAGCATTTT. V and J are TRBV2 and TRBJ1-5; 8 nucleotides align to TRBD1. The junction had 10 bases not matched to a gene; V was cut back by 4 bases and J by 2 bases. The CDR3 sequence is 17 residues long. CDR1 is SNHLY, CDR2 FYNNEI, per germline.

The J gene is TRBJ1-1, the V gene TRBV5-6, with a tentative D call TRBD1 (6 bases). CDR3 length: 14 residues. V lost 4 bases and J lost 6, with 16 bases in between. The germline CDR1 and CDR2 sequences are SGHDT and YYEEEE. The CDR3 coding sequence is TGTGCCAGCAGCCCGAACAGGGACGGCGCTGAAGCTTTCTTT. Protein product: CASSPNRDGAEAFF.

The V call is TRBV14, the J call TRBJ1-6; no clear D gene. The CDR3 sequence is 14 residues long. Germline-derived CDR1 and CDR2 are SGHDN and FVKESK. The V gene lost 3 bases and the J gene lost 5 bases, with 8 bases spanning the gap. The CDR3 sequence: CASSHHRDNSPLHF. The CDR3 nucleotides read TGTGCCAGCAGCCACCACAGAGATAATTCACCCCTCCACTTT. The full variable domain, rest sourced from reference TRBV14 and TRBJ1-6, is EAGVTQFPSHSVIEKGQTVTLRCDPISGHDNLYWYRRVMGKEIKFLLHFVKESKQDESGMPNNRFLAERTGGTYSTLKVQPAELEDSGVYFCASSHHRDNSPLHFGNGTRLTVT.

The rearrangement uses TRBV5-1 and TRBJ2-5; D is uncertain. CDR1 SGHRS and CDR2 YFSETQ come from the germline V gene. This CDR3 contains 11 residues. The germline V and J ends were trimmed by 5 bases and 5 bases, with 7 bases remaining between them. The CDR3 is CASRSAETQYF. The CDR3 nucleotides are TGCGCCAGCAGGAGTGCGGAGACCCAGTACTTC.

This chain joins TRBV6-2 or TRBV6-3 and TRBJ2-5; 7 nucleotides agree with TRBD1. Trimming cost V 5 bases and J 1 base; bases outside gene matches: 7. The germline gives CDR1 MNHEY, CDR2 SVGEGT. The CDR3 covers 15 residues. The CDR3 reads CASSPGRGFQETQYF. The CDR3 nucleotides are TGTGCCAGCAGTCCCGGCAGGGGGTTCCAAGAGACCCAGTACTTC.

This chain uses TRBV5-6 with TRBJ1-5; 7 bases agree with TRBD1. Germline V gives CDR1 SGHDT, CDR2 YYEEEE. CDR3 length equals 17 residues. Trimming cost V 3 bases and J 0 bases; bases outside gene matches: 9. Written as DNA, the CDR3 is TGTGCCAGCAGCTACGGAACCGGGACAGTTAGCAATCAGCCCCAGCATTTT. Amino acids: CASSYGTGTVSNQPQHF.

The V call is TRBV5-6, the J call TRBJ2-2; D uncertain. The CDR3 spans 13 residues. Germline loops: CDR1 SGHDT, CDR2 YYEEEE. Trimming cost V 2 bases and J 6 bases, with 8 bases left between them. This chain's CDR3 is CASSFFGSGELFF. CDR3 DNA sequence: TGTGCCAGCAGCTTTTTTGGCTCCGGGGAGCTGTTTTTT.

The genes are TRBV28 and TRBJ1-1; 9 positions agree with TRBD1. From germline, CDR1 is MDHEN and CDR2 SYDVKM. This CDR3 is built from 15 residues. Trimming at V came to 5 bases and at J to 5 bases, leaving 9 bases not matched to a gene. The CDR3 bases are TGTGCCAGCAGTACAGCCGGACAGGGGCGGACTGAAGCTTTCTTT. Its protein is CASSTAGQGRTEAFF.

The CDR3 protein is CATRRRGADTQYF. The CDR3 coding sequence is TGTGCCACCCGAAGGAGGGGTGCAGATACGCAGTATTTT. This chain connects TRBV24-1 to TRBJ2-3; TRBD2 might be the D (6 bases). Looked up from germline, CDR1 is KGHDR and CDR2 is SFDVKD. The V gene lost 9 bases and the J gene lost 4 bases, with 13 bases spanning the gap. The length of the CDR3 is 13 residues.

The rearrangement joins TRBV30 to TRBJ2-5, with TRBD2 as a possible D gene (6 bases). V dropped 0 bases and J dropped 4 bases, with 15 bases sitting between them. The V gene's germline CDR1 is GTSNPN and CDR2 SVGIG (reference sequence). CDR3 length: 15 residues. The CDR3 region is CAWSVGFKGGETQYF. As DNA, the CDR3 is TGTGCCTGGAGTGTAGGTTTTAAGGGAGGAGAGACCCAGTACTTC.

The count of this clone is one. One end of the junction varies from germline; a read error may be responsible. V gene TRBV5-1 combines with J gene TRBJ2-3; 8 nucleotides agree with TRBD2. The CDR3 length is 17 residues. Germline-derived CDR1 and CDR2 are SGHRS and YFSETQ. The CDR3, as DNA: TGCGCCAGCACCTTGGGCAGCGGGAGAATGGGTACAGATACGCAGTATTTT. Translation gives CASTLGSGRMGTDTQYF.

This chain joins TRBV7-3 and TRBJ2-2; weak D call: TRBD1 (6 bases). The CDR3 extends over 15 amino acids. Trimming shortened V by 1 base and J by 5 bases, and 11 bases separated the two germline ends. CDR1 SGHTA and CDR2 FQGTGA come from the germline V gene. In nucleotides, the CDR3 is TGTGCCAGCAGCTTAAATACAGGGTTAACCGGGGAGCTGTTTTTT. It specifies CASSLNTGLTGELFF.

This clone appeared once. This rearrangement joins TRBV28 to TRBJ2-5; TRBD1 matches 7 bases. Germline CDR1 reads MDHEN; CDR2 reads SYDVKM. The CDR3 spans 14 residues. The J segment lost 1 base and the V segment lost 5 bases, leaving 4 bases of the junction unmatched. The CDR3: CASSPGQTQETQYF. CDR3 nucleotides: TGTGCCAGCAGTCCGGGACAGACCCAAGAGACCCAGTACTTC.

The CDR3 DNA sequence: TGTGCCAGCAGTGGTAGAGTCCAAGAGACCCAGTACTTC. It codes for CASSGRVQETQYF. The chain is built from TRBV2 and TRBJ2-5, with no clear D. The CDR3 sequence is 13 residues long. Looked up from germline, CDR1 is SNHLY and CDR2 is FYNNEI. V shed 4 bases and J shed 1 base, with 7 bases lying between them.

The chain recombines TRBV5-1 with TRBJ2-1; 11 nucleotides match TRBD2. The CDR3 covers 16 residues. The germline CDR1 and CDR2 sequences are SGHRS and YFSETQ. V dropped 4 bases and J dropped 0; count of bases not matched to a gene: 3. CDR3 sequence reads: CASSITSGSSYNEQFF. The DNA of the CDR3 is TGCGCCAGCAGCATAACTAGCGGGAGCTCCTACAATGAGCAGTTCTTC.

In this sample, this clone turned up a few times. This chain links TRBV6-5 with TRBJ1-2; 7 nucleotides align to TRBD1. Losses at the gene ends were 6 bases for V and 8 bases for J; bases not matched to a gene: 12. Germline V gene sequence: CDR1 MNHEY, CDR2 SVGAGI. The CDR3 is 14 amino acids. The CDR3 loop reads CASRRDSSLRGYTF. The CDR3, as DNA: TGTGCCAGCAGGCGGGACAGTTCATTAAGGGGCTACACCTTC.

The genes are TRBV19 and TRBJ2-1; 7 bases are shared with TRBD2. This CDR3 has 17 residues. CDR1 and CDR2 (germline): LNHDA, SQIVND (reference sequence). V was pared by 0 bases and J by 6 bases, with 11 bases of the junction left unmatched. DNA for the CDR3: TGTGCCAGTAGTATAGATGTCTCTAGCGGAAAGCTCAATGAGCAGTTCTTC. Its translation: CASSIDVSSGKLNEQFF.

The chain employs TRBV30 and TRBJ2-7; possible D gene TRBD2, 5 bases. The CDR3 length is 12 residues. The V end lost 2 bases, the J end lost 7 bases, and 12 bases lay between the germline ends. Germline V gene sequence: CDR1 GTSNPN, CDR2 SVGIG (reference sequence). The CDR3 region is CAWSSPTGEQYF. The CDR3 DNA is TGTGCCTGGAGTTCCCCGACGGGAGAGCAGTACTTC.

This sequence joins TRBV11-3 and TRBJ2-5; possible D gene TRBD2, 6 bases. Germline CDR1 is SGHNT and CDR2 is YENEEA. The CDR3 is 12 amino acids. Deletions cut 6 bases from V and 5 bases from J, with 10 bases between. CDR3 region: CASSAGRETQYF. The CDR3 region has the DNA TGTGCCAGCAGTGCAGGGAGGGAGACCCAGTACTTC.

CDR3 nucleotides: TGTGCCACCAGCCTGACAGGGAACACTGAAGCTTTCTTT. Its translation is CATSLTGNTEAFF. This chain links TRBV24-1 with TRBJ1-1, with a possible D match to TRBD1 (6 bases). The CDR3 sequence is 13 residues long. Trimming left V 7 bases short and J 1 base short, with 9 bases between. Per the germline V gene, CDR1 is KGHDR and CDR2 is SFDVKD.

V and J are TRBV19 and TRBJ2-7, with TRBD2 matching 9 bases. V lost 6 bases to trimming and J lost 3 bases; unmatched junction nucleotides: 9. The CDR3 runs to 15 residues. The germline V gene has CDR1 LNHDA and CDR2 SQIVND (reference sequence). The CDR3, as DNA: TGTGCCAGTAGGTCGGGACTAGCCTATAACTACGAGCAGTACTTC. This encodes CASRSGLAYNYEQYF.